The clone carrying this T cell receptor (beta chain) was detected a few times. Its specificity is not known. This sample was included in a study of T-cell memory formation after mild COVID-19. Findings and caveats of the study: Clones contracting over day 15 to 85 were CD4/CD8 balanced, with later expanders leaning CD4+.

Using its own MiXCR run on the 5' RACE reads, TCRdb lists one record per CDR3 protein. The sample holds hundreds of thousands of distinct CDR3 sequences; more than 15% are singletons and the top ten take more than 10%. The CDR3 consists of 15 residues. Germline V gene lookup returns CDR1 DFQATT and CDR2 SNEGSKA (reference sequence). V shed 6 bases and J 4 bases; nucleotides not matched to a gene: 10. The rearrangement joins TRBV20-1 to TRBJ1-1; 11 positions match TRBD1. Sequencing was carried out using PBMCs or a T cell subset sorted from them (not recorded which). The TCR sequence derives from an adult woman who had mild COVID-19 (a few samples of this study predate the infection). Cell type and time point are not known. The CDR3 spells CSAGGQGDVRTEAFF. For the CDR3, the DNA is TGCAGTGCCGGGGGACAGGGGGACGTTCGCACTGAAGCTTTCTTT.